The rows below give T cell receptor beta chains drawn from one sample of a study of esophageal squamous cell carcinoma under preoperative chemotherapy. One entry per CDR3 protein, called by TCRdb with MiXCR from the PCR reads. The sample holds about 30,000 distinct CDR3 sequences; about half are singletons and the top ten take about an eighth. Sampling was performed from a patient given preoperative chemotherapy. Receptors were obtained from a human donor with esophageal squamous cell carcinoma. The donor label of this sample is uncertain. CDR3s include the opening cysteine and the closing phenylalanine or tryptophan. A D gene is named only where the DNA matches it firmly. Not every row has a clone size; where given, it reads once, few, many or a size class.

d_call: TRBD1; clone_size: many; cdr3_length: 13; v_call: TRBV19; j_call: TRBJ2-7; cdr3_aa: CASSKTGEGEQYF; cdr3_nt: TGTGCCAGTAGTAAGACAGGGGAAGGCGAGCAGTACTTC
d_call: TRBD1; clone_size: many; cdr3_length: 15; v_call: TRBV5-1; j_call: TRBJ2-3; cdr3_aa: CASSFGDRGLDTQYF; cdr3_nt: TGCGCCAGCAGCTTCGGCGACAGGGGGCTAGATACGCAGTATTTT
d_call: TRBD2; clone_size: few; cdr3_length: 17; v_call: TRBV18; j_call: TRBJ2-5; cdr3_aa: CASSALWREAEVETQYF; cdr3_nt: TGTGCCAGCTCAGCCCTTTGGCGGGAGGCGGAAGTGGAGACCCAGTACTTC
d_call: .; clone_size: medium-sized; cdr3_length: 15; v_call: TRBV7-2; j_call: TRBJ2-5; cdr3_aa: CASSLGTNYQETQYF; cdr3_nt: TGTGCCAGCAGCTTAGGGACAAATTACCAAGAGACCCAGTACTTC
d_call: TRBD2; clone_size: .; cdr3_length: 14; v_call: TRBV7-3; j_call: TRBJ2-1; cdr3_aa: CASSPSGTSHEQFF; cdr3_nt: TGTGCCAGCAGCCCATCCGGGACTAGTCATGAGCAGTTCTTC
d_call: .; clone_size: .; cdr3_length: 15; v_call: TRBV7-2; j_call: TRBJ2-3; cdr3_aa: CARGSRAGDKDTQYF; cdr3_nt: TGTGCCAGGGGCTCTCGAGCGGGCGACAAAGATACCCAGTATTTT
d_call: TRBD2; clone_size: .; cdr3_length: 19; v_call: TRBV7-6; j_call: TRBJ2-4; cdr3_aa: CASSFDPPLRGGDQDIQYF; cdr3_nt: TGTGCCAGCAGCTTTGATCCGCCGCTCCGGGGGGGTGACCAAGACATCCAGTACTTC
d_call: .; clone_size: once; cdr3_length: 18; v_call: TRBV7-2; j_call: TRBJ2-4; cdr3_aa: CASSYRGRASDDKDTQYF; cdr3_nt: TGTGCCAGCAGCTATAGGGGGAGGGCCTCCGATGACAAAGACACTCAGTACTTC
d_call: TRBD1; clone_size: many; cdr3_length: 13; v_call: TRBV7-6; j_call: TRBJ2-7; cdr3_aa: CASSFGTGFEQYF; cdr3_nt: TGTGCCAGCAGCTTTGGGACAGGGTTCGAGCAGTACTTC
d_call: .; clone_size: .; cdr3_length: 13; v_call: TRBV7-7; j_call: TRBJ2-5; cdr3_aa: CASLPGAHETQTF; cdr3_nt: TGTGCTAGTTTGCCAGGCGCGCACGAGACCCAGACTTTC
d_call: .; clone_size: many; cdr3_length: 14; v_call: TRBV7-2; j_call: TRBJ1-6; cdr3_aa: CASSFPTENSPLHF; cdr3_nt: TGTGCCAGCAGCTTCCCGACAGAAAATTCACCCCTCCACTTT
d_call: TRBD1; clone_size: once; cdr3_length: 14; v_call: TRBV12-3/TRBV12-4; j_call: TRBJ2-1; cdr3_aa: CASSGQGAKNIQFF; cdr3_nt: TGTGCCAGCAGTGGACAGGGCGCCAAAAACATTCAGTTCTTC
d_call: .; clone_size: .; cdr3_length: 12; v_call: TRBV7-8; j_call: TRBJ1-1; cdr3_aa: CASSLGRDEAFF; cdr3_nt: TGTGCCAGCAGCTTAGGGCGGGATGAAGCTTTCTTT
d_call: .; clone_size: .; cdr3_length: 15; v_call: TRBV10-2; j_call: TRBJ1-4; cdr3_aa: CVSSRLGQDNEKLFF; cdr3_nt: TGCGTCAGCAGTCGTTTAGGCCAGGATAATGAAAAACTGTTTTTT
d_call: TRBD2; clone_size: .; cdr3_length: 14; v_call: TRBV12-3/TRBV12-4; j_call: TRBJ2-1; cdr3_aa: CASSQGGSTDTQFF; cdr3_nt: TGTGCCAGCAGTCAGGGAGGGAGCACAGATACGCAGTTCTTC
d_call: TRBD2; clone_size: few; cdr3_length: 16; v_call: TRBV7-3; j_call: TRBJ2-1; cdr3_aa: CASSFRLAGEGNEQFF; cdr3_nt: TGTGCCAGCAGCTTCCGACTAGCGGGAGAAGGGAATGAGCAGTTCTTC
d_call: .; clone_size: .; cdr3_length: 16; v_call: TRBV6-1; j_call: TRBJ2-4; cdr3_aa: CASTGHWGRDQEIQYF; cdr3_nt: TGTGCCAGCACGGGGCACTGGGGACGAGACCAAGAGATTCAGTACTTC
d_call: .; clone_size: .; cdr3_length: 15; v_call: TRBV11-2; j_call: TRBJ2-4; cdr3_aa: CGRVSGTRPKDTQYF; cdr3_nt: TGTGGCCGCGTCTCGGGGACGAGACCCAAAGACACTCAGTATTTC
d_call: .; clone_size: .; cdr3_length: 15; v_call: TRBV7-8; j_call: TRBJ2-3; cdr3_aa: CAGGLGGRDEETQYF; cdr3_nt: TGTGCCGGGGGCCTCGGGGGCCGGGACGAAGAGACGCAGTATTTC
d_call: TRBD2; clone_size: .; cdr3_length: 16; v_call: TRBV7-2; j_call: TRBJ2-3; cdr3_aa: CASSPPGRGAKNTQYF; cdr3_nt: TGTGCCAGCAGCCCCCCGGGGAGGGGAGCCAAAAATACGCAGTATTTC
d_call: .; clone_size: .; cdr3_length: 16; v_call: TRBV6-1; j_call: TRBJ2-3; cdr3_aa: CASRGFWGRDTDTQYF; cdr3_nt: TGTGCCAGCAGGGGATTTTGGGGACGTGACACAGATACGCAGTATTTT
d_call: .; clone_size: .; cdr3_length: 14; v_call: TRBV7-2; j_call: TRBJ2-5; cdr3_aa: CAGSGRRDRETQYF; cdr3_nt: TGTGCGGGCAGCGGACGCCGTGACCGGGAGACCCAGTACTTC
d_call: .; clone_size: .; cdr3_length: 15; v_call: TRBV7-2; j_call: TRBJ2-7; cdr3_aa: CASSSWGGGKDTQYF; cdr3_nt: TGTGCCAGCAGCTCGTGGGGCGGAGGCAAAGATACGCAGTACTTC
d_call: TRBD1; clone_size: few; cdr3_length: 15; v_call: TRBV19; j_call: TRBJ2-6; cdr3_aa: CATGTGYSGANVLTF; cdr3_nt: TGTGCCACCGGGACAGGGTATTCTGGGGCCAACGTCCTGACTTTC
d_call: .; clone_size: .; cdr3_length: 14; v_call: TRBV6-1; j_call: TRBJ1-1; cdr3_aa: CASTPGGFKLWAFF; cdr3_nt: TGTGCCAGCACTCCCGGAGGGTTCAAACTTTGGGCTTTCTTT
d_call: .; clone_size: .; cdr3_length: 14; v_call: TRBV7-3; j_call: TRBJ2-2; cdr3_aa: CASSLWANTGELFF; cdr3_nt: TGTGCCAGCAGCTTGTGGGCGAACACCGGGGAGCTGTTTTTT
d_call: .; clone_size: few; cdr3_length: 15; v_call: TRBV12-3/TRBV12-4; j_call: TRBJ1-1; cdr3_aa: CASSLGVYSRAEAFF; cdr3_nt: TGTGCCAGCAGTCTAGGGGTTTACTCGAGGGCTGAAGCTTTCTTT
d_call: .; clone_size: .; cdr3_length: 15; v_call: TRBV12-2; j_call: TRBJ2-7; cdr3_aa: CASGGGRPGAYEQYF; cdr3_nt: TGTGCAAGCGGGGGGGGACGTCCTGGCGCCTACGAGCAGTACTTC
d_call: .; clone_size: few; cdr3_length: 13; v_call: TRBV12-5; j_call: TRBJ2-2; cdr3_aa: CASGLGTIGELFF; cdr3_nt: TGTGCTAGTGGTTTGGGGACTATAGGGGAGCTGTTTTTT
d_call: TRBD2; clone_size: .; cdr3_length: 14; v_call: TRBV7-3; j_call: TRBJ2-3; cdr3_aa: CASSRGLAGDTQYF; cdr3_nt: TGTGCCAGCAGCAGGGGACTAGCGGGAGATACGCAGTATTTT
d_call: TRBD2; clone_size: few; cdr3_length: 16; v_call: TRBV5-1; j_call: TRBJ2-3; cdr3_aa: CASSSIAGGPTDTQYF; cdr3_nt: TGCGCCAGCAGCAGTATAGCGGGAGGGCCGACAGATACGCAGTATTTT
d_call: .; clone_size: .; cdr3_length: 11; v_call: TRBV7-8; j_call: TRBJ2-3; cdr3_aa: CASIRTGTLYF; cdr3_nt: TGTGCCAGCATCCGGACCGGTACGCTGTATTTT
d_call: TRBD1; clone_size: .; cdr3_length: 15; v_call: TRBV12-3/TRBV12-4; j_call: TRBJ2-2; cdr3_aa: CASSGRGRFTGALFF; cdr3_nt: TGTGCCAGCAGTGGCAGGGGGCGTTTCACCGGTGCGCTGTTTTTT
d_call: TRBD1; clone_size: few; cdr3_length: 16; v_call: TRBV7-3; j_call: TRBJ2-5; cdr3_aa: CASSLRGQGGQETQYF; cdr3_nt: TGTGCCAGCAGCTTAAGGGGACAGGGCGGCCAAGAGACCCAGTACTTC
d_call: TRBD2; clone_size: .; cdr3_length: 14; v_call: TRBV12-3/TRBV12-4; j_call: TRBJ2-5; cdr3_aa: CAGLGAGDPDTQYF; cdr3_nt: TGTGCGGGGCTTGGAGCGGGAGACCCAGATACCCAGTATTTC
d_call: .; clone_size: .; cdr3_length: 15; v_call: TRBV7-3; j_call: TRBJ2-5; cdr3_aa: CASSLGQGAREALSF; cdr3_nt: TGTGCCAGCAGCTTAGGGCAGGGGGCGCGGGAGGCCCTGTCTTTC
d_call: .; clone_size: .; cdr3_length: 14; v_call: TRBV7-3; j_call: TRBJ2-2; cdr3_aa: CASSLQGNTEALYF; cdr3_nt: TGTGCCAGCAGCTTACAGGGGAACACCGAGGCGCTGTATTTT
d_call: .; clone_size: .; cdr3_length: 13; v_call: TRBV12-3/TRBV12-4; j_call: TRBJ2-1; cdr3_aa: CASSLERTRTQFF; cdr3_nt: TGTGCCAGCAGTTTGGAACGGACTCGAACACAGTTCTTC
d_call: TRBD1; clone_size: many; cdr3_length: 16; v_call: TRBV6-1; j_call: TRBJ2-7; cdr3_aa: CASRSTGTGNSYEQYF; cdr3_nt: TGTGCCAGCAGATCCACCGGGACAGGGAACTCCTACGAGCAGTACTTC
d_call: .; clone_size: once; cdr3_length: 14; v_call: TRBV12-3/TRBV12-4; j_call: TRBJ2-5; cdr3_aa: CAGPGGGDQDIQYF; cdr3_nt: TGTGCCGGGCCCGGGGGCGGGGACCAAGACATCCAGTACTTC
d_call: .; clone_size: .; cdr3_length: 15; v_call: TRBV7-2; j_call: TRBJ2-3; cdr3_aa: CASGSGASTKYTQYF; cdr3_nt: TGTGCCAGCGGCTCCGGGGCGTCGACCAAGTATACGCAGTATTTT
d_call: .; clone_size: .; cdr3_length: 13; v_call: TRBV10-3; j_call: TRBJ1-1; cdr3_aa: CATTTGPLQGAFF; cdr3_nt: TGTGCCACCACGACAGGTCCCCTTCAGGGAGCTTTCTTT
d_call: .; clone_size: .; cdr3_length: 19; v_call: TRBV7-3; j_call: TRBJ2-3; cdr3_aa: CASSRIRDRRRGGTDTQYF; cdr3_nt: TGTGCCAGCAGCCGTATCCGCGACCGGAGGAGGGGGGGCACAGACACGCAGTATTTC
d_call: .; clone_size: .; cdr3_length: 15; v_call: TRBV7-2; j_call: TRBJ2-3; cdr3_aa: CASSSGVCGKNTQYF; cdr3_nt: TGTGCCAGCAGCTCGGGGGTTTGCGGCAAGAACACGCAGTATTTC
d_call: TRBD2; clone_size: .; cdr3_length: 16; v_call: TRBV7-3; j_call: TRBJ2-1; cdr3_aa: CANSPSGLAGDNEQFF; cdr3_nt: TGTGCCAACAGCCCCTCGGGACTAGCGGGAGACAATGAGCAGTTCTTC
d_call: .; clone_size: many; cdr3_length: 14; v_call: TRBV12-5; j_call: TRBJ2-1; cdr3_aa: CASGFGDSYNEQFF; cdr3_nt: TGTGCTAGTGGTTTCGGGGATTCCTACAATGAGCAGTTCTTC
d_call: .; clone_size: .; cdr3_length: 15; v_call: TRBV12-3/TRBV12-4; j_call: TRBJ2-5; cdr3_aa: CASSLMGEVGYEQYF; cdr3_nt: TGTGCCAGCAGTTTAATGGGGGAGGTTGGGTATGAGCAGTACTTC
d_call: TRBD2; clone_size: .; cdr3_length: 15; v_call: TRBV6-1; j_call: TRBJ2-1; cdr3_aa: CASSAPSGRVDEQFF; cdr3_nt: TGTGCCAGCAGCGCGCCTAGCGGGAGGGTCGATGAGCAGTTCTTC
d_call: .; clone_size: few; cdr3_length: 15; v_call: TRBV5-1; j_call: TRBJ2-2; cdr3_aa: CASSFGRSNTGELFF; cdr3_nt: TGCGCCAGCAGCTTTGGACGGTCGAACACCGGGGAGCTGTTTTTT
d_call: .; clone_size: .; cdr3_length: 14; v_call: TRBV11-3; j_call: TRBJ2-3; cdr3_aa: CRGTQLGAKDTQYF; cdr3_nt: TGCCGCGGCACGCAGCTGGGAGCCAAAGACACGCAGTATTTC
d_call: .; clone_size: .; cdr3_length: 10; v_call: TRBV19; j_call: TRBJ1-2; cdr3_aa: CATFGNGYTF; cdr3_nt: TGTGCCACCTTTGGAAACGGCTACACCTTC
d_call: .; clone_size: many; cdr3_length: 17; v_call: TRBV5-4; j_call: TRBJ2-3; cdr3_aa: CASSPRLGVEGTDTQYF; cdr3_nt: TGTGCCAGCAGCCCTCGCTTGGGGGTTGAAGGCACAGATACGCAGTATTTT
d_call: .; clone_size: .; cdr3_length: 15; v_call: TRBV6-2/TRBV6-3; j_call: TRBJ2-3; cdr3_aa: CASSPLGRVAGAQFF; cdr3_nt: TGTGCCAGCAGTCCCCTAGGGCGGGTAGCCGGGGCGCAGTTTTTT
d_call: .; clone_size: many; cdr3_length: 15; v_call: TRBV5-1; j_call: TRBJ2-1; cdr3_aa: CASSPRERDGNEQFF; cdr3_nt: TGCGCCAGCAGCCCTCGGGAGAGGGATGGGAATGAGCAGTTCTTC
d_call: .; clone_size: once; cdr3_length: 12; v_call: TRBV10-3; j_call: TRBJ2-7; cdr3_aa: CAIGQGLYEQYF; cdr3_nt: TGTGCCATCGGCCAGGGCCTCTACGAGCAGTACTTC
d_call: .; clone_size: many; cdr3_length: 15; v_call: TRBV7-8; j_call: TRBJ2-1; cdr3_aa: CASSLERVVYNEQFF; cdr3_nt: TGTGCCAGCAGCTTAGAGAGGGTAGTCTACAATGAGCAGTTCTTC